This T cell receptor beta chain came from a study of blood T cell repertoires in COVID-19. Across the study: Nucleic acid was either cDNA or gDNA, and it came from T cells, B-cell-depleted T cells, or PBMCs.

As handled by the study authors: Reference gene primer amplification gave nucleated cell count estimates. TCRdb keeps only in-frame clones here, not all; method: immunoSEQ multiplex PCR. The V and J calls and the clone size are those of that table, but D and trimming were determined from the DNA. Among about 260,000 clones listed, more than 70% were seen once. This clone was seen once. Adults between roughly 18 and 90 years of age took part from approximately 24 US areas. Participants reported their clinical history, and cohort assignment relied on those reports. V lost 3 bases and J lost 4, with 15 bases in between. This CDR3 has 15 amino acids. From germline, CDR1 is GTSNPN and CDR2 SVGIG (reference sequence).

Sequencing was done on a sample of PBMCs or T cells enriched from blood (not recorded which). This receptor was obtained from a woman aged 40-49 years with acute COVID-19. This sequence joins TRBV30 and TRBJ1-4, with a possible D match to TRBD1 (6 bases). In nucleotides, the CDR3 is TGTGCCTGGAGCCAAAAGGGGGATAATAATGAAAAACTGTTTTTT. Protein sequence: CAWSQKGDNNEKLFF.